This TCR beta chain was identified during a study of spatial heterogeneity in lung cancer. General study points: Mutation counts in tumors were tracked by counts of expanded intratumoral alpha and beta TCRs.

By frequency in the sample, this clonotype is large (0.1 to 1%). Its antigen is not known. Sample time point: sample taken at primary tumor resection. Donation came from some 72 patients with untreated early-stage non-small cell lung cancer. In each case, whole RNA from tumor, nontumor lung or frozen PBMC was sequenced unsorted. This CDR3 has 13 amino acids. Germline CDR1 DFQATT, CDR2 SNEGSKA (reference sequence). Trimming cost V 5 bases and J 8 bases; bases outside gene matches: 9. In TCRdb, the 5' RACE reads were re-called with MiXCR into one record per CDR3 protein. The profile covers about 970 distinct CDR3 sequences, with around 15% appearing a single time and roughly 30% taken by the ten largest.

The sample here was lung tumor tissue, taken at surgery. The chain combines TRBV20-1 with TRBJ1-2, with 9 bases identical to TRBD1. The receptor was isolated from a female donor with early-stage non-small cell lung cancer. The CDR3 region has the DNA TGCAGTGCTCCCCGGGATACAGGGGGCGGCTACACCTTC. Its translation is CSAPRDTGGGYTF.